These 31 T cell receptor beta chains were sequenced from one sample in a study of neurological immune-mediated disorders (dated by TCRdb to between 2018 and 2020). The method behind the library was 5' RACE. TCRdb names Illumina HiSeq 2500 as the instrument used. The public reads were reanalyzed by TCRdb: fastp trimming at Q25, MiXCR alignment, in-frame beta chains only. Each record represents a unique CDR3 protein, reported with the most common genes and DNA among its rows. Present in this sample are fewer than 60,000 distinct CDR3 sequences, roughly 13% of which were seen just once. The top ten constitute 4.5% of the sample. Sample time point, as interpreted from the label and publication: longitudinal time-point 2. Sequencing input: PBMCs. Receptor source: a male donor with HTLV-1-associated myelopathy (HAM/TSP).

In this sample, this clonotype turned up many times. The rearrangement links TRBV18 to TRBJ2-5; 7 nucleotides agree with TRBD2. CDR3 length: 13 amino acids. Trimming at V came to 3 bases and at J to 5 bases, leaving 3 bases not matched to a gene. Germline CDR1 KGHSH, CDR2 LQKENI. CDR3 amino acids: CASSPREGETQYF. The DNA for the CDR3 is TGTGCCAGCTCACCCAGGGAGGGCGAGACCCAGTACTTC.

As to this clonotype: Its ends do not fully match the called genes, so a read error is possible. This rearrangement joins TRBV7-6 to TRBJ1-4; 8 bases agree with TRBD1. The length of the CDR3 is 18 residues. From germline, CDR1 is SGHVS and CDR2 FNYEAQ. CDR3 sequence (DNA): TGTACCAGCAGCTTACTTAGCGGCGGGGGACAGGTCCTTGAAAAACTGTTTTTT. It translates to CTSSLLSGGGQVLEKLFF.

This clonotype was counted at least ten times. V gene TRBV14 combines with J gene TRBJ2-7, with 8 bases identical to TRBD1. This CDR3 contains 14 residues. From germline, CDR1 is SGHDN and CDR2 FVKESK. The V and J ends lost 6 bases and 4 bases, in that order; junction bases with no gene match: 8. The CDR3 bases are TGTGCCAGCAGTCCCGACAGGGGCCGATACGAGCAGTACTTC. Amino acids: CASSPDRGRYEQYF. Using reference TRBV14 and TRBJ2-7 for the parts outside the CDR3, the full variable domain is EAGVTQFPSHSVIEKGQTVTLRCDPISGHDNLYWYRRVMGKEIKFLLHFVKESKQDESGMPNNRFLAERTGGTYSTLKVQPAELEDSGVYFCASSPDRGRYEQYFGPGTRLTVT.

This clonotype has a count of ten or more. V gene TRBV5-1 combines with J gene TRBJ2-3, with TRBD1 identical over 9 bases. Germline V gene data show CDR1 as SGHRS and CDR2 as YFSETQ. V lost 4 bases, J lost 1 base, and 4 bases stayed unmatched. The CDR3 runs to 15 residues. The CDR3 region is CASSRRTGGTDTQYF. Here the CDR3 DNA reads TGCGCCAGCAGCCGTCGGACAGGGGGCACAGATACGCAGTATTTT.

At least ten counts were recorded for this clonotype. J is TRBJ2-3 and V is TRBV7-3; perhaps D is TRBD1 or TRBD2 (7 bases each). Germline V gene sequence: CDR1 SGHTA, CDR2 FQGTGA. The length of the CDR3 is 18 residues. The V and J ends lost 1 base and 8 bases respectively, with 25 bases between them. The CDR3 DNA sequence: TGTGCCAGCAGCTTAAAGGGGGGGGGGACAGCAACAAGAGGTACGCAGTATTTT. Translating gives CASSLKGGGTATRGTQYF.

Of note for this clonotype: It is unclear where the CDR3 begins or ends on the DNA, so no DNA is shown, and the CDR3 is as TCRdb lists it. The CDR3 loop reads CASSFYICSARDPGVSPLHF. The chain has TRBV7-2 and TRBJ1-6; the table's TRBD1 call for D was not verified on the DNA. Per the germline V gene, CDR1 is SGHTA and CDR2 is FQGNSA. The CDR3 is made up of 20 amino acids, end residues included.

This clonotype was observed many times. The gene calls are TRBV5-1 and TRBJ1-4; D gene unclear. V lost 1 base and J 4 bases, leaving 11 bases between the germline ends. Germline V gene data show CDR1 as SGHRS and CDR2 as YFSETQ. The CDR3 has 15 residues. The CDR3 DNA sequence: TGCGCCAGCAGCTTGTTGTCGGATGTTAATGAAAAACTGTTTTTT. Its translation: CASSLLSDVNEKLFF.

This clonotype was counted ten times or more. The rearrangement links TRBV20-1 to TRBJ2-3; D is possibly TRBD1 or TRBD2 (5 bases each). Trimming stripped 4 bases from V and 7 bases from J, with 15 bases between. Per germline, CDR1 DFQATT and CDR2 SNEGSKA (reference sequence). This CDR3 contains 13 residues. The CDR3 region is CSATPRGLHTQYF. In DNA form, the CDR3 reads TGCAGTGCTACCCCTCGGGGCCTGCATACGCAGTATTTT.

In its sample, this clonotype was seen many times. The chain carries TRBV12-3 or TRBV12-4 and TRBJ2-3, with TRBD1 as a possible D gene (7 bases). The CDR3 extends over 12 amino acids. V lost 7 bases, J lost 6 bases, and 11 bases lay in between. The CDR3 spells CASTPGGDTQYF. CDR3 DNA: TGTGCCAGCACCCCAGGGGGGGATACGCAGTATTTT.

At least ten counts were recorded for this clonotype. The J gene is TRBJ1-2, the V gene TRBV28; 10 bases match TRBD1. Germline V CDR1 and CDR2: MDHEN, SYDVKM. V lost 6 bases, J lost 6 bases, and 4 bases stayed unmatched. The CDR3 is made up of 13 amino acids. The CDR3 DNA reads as TGTGCCAGCAGGGACAGGGGGTCAGATGGCTACACCTTC. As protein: CASRDRGSDGYTF.

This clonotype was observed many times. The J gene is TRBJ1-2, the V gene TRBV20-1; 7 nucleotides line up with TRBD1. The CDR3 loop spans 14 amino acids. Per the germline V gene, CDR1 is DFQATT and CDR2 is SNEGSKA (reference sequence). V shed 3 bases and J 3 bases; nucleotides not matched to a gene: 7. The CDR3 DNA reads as TGCAGTGCTAGGCCGACAGGGTATTACTATGGCTACACCTTC. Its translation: CSARPTGYYYGYTF.

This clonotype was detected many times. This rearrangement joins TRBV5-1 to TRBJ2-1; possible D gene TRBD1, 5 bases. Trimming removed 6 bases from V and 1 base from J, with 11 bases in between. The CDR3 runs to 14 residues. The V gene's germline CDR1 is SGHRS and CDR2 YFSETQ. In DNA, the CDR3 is TGCGCCAGCACGTTACAGGAGTCCTACAATGAGCAGTTCTTC. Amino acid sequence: CASTLQESYNEQFF.

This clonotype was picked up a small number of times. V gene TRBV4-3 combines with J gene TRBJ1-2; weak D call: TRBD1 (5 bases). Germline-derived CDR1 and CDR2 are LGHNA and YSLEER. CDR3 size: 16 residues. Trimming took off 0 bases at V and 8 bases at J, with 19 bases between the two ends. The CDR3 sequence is CASSQDRSVDSSGYTF. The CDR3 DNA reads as TGCGCCAGCAGCCAAGATCGGAGTGTAGACAGTAGCGGCTACACCTTC.

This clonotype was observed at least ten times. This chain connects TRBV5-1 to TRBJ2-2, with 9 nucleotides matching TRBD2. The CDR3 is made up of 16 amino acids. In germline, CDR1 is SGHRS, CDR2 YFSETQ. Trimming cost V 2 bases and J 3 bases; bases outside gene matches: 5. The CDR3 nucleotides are TGCGCCAGCAGCTTCGGCGGGGGGGCCGACACCGGGGAGCTGTTTTTT. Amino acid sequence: CASSFGGGADTGELFF. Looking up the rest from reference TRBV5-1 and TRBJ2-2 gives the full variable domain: KAGVTQTPRYLIKTRGQQVTLSCSPISGHRSVSWYQQTPGQGLQFLFEYFSETQRNKGNFPGRFSGRQFSNSRSEMNVSTLELGDSALYLCASSFGGGADTGELFFGEGSRLTVL.

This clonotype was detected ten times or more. CDR3 coding DNA: TGCGCCAGCAGAAGAGGCGGGGGGGACCAAGAGACCCAGTACTTC. It is translated as CASRRGGGDQETQYF. V usage is TRBV5-1 and J usage is TRBJ2-5; TRBD2 matches at 9 bases. CDR1 and CDR2 from the germline V gene are SGHRS and YFSETQ. The CDR3 is 15 residues long. The V gene end was trimmed by 5 bases and the J gene end by 0 bases; junction bases not matched to a gene: 5.

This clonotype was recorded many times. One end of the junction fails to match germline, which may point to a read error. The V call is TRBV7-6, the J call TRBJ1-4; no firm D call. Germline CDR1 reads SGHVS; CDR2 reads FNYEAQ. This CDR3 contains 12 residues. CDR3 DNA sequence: TGCGCTTCCGGGCCAACTAATGAAAAACTGTTTTTT. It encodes CASGPTNEKLFF.

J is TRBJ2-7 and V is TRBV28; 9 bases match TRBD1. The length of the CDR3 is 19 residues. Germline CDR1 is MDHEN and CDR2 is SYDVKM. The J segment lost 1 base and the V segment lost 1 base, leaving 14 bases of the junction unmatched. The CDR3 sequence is CASSLLYFDPGQGSYEQYF. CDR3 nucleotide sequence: TGTGCCAGCAGTTTATTATACTTTGATCCGGGACAGGGTTCCTACGAGCAGTACTTC.

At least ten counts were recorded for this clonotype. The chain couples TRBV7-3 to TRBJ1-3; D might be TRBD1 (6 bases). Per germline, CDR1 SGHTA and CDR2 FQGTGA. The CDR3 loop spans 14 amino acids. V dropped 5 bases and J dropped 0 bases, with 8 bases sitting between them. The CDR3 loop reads CASSVTGSGNTIYF. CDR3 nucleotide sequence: TGTGCCAGCAGCGTGACAGGCTCTGGAAACACCATATATTTT.

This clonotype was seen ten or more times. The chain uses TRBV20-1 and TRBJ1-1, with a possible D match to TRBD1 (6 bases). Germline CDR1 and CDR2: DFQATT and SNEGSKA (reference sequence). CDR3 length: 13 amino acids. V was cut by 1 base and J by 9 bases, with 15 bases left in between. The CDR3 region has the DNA TGCAGTGCTAGAGCCCTACGACAGGATAAAGCTTTCTTT. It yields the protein CSARALRQDKAFF.

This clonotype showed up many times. This CDR3 reads CASSPTAGNTIYF. The CDR3 DNA is TGTGCCAGCAGCCCCACAGCTGGAAACACCATATATTTT. The V gene is TRBV9, the J gene TRBJ1-3; D is ambiguous. The CDR3 is made up of 13 amino acids. Germline-derived CDR1 and CDR2 are SGDLS and YYNGEE. Trimming took 4 bases from V and 2 from J, leaving 7 bases between them. The full variable domain, its missing parts supplied by reference TRBV9 and TRBJ1-3, is DSGVTQTPKHLITATGQRVTLRCSPRSGDLSVYWYQQSLDQGLQFLIQYYNGEERAKGNILERFSAQQFPDLHSELNLSSLELGDSALYFCASSPTAGNTIYFGEGSWLTVV.

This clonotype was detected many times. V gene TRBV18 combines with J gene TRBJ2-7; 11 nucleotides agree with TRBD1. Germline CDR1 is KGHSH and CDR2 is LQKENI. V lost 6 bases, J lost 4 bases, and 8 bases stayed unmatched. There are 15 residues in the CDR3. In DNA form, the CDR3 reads TGTGCCAGCTCTCGCCCCGGGACAGGGGGATACGAGCAGTACTTC. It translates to CASSRPGTGGYEQYF.

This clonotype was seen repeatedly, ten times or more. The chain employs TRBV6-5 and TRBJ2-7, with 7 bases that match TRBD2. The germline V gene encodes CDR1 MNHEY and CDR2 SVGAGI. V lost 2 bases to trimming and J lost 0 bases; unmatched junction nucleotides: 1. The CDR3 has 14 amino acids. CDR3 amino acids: CASSYERGSYEQYF. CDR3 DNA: TGTGCCAGCAGTTACGAGCGGGGCTCCTACGAGCAGTACTTC.

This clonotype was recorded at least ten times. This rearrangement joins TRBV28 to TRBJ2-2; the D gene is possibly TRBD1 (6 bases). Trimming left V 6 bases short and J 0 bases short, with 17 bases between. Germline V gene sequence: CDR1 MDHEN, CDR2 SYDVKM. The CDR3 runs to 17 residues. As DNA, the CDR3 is TGTGCCAGCAGCCAATTCTTGGACAGCGCGAACACCGGGGAGCTGTTTTTT. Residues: CASSQFLDSANTGELFF.

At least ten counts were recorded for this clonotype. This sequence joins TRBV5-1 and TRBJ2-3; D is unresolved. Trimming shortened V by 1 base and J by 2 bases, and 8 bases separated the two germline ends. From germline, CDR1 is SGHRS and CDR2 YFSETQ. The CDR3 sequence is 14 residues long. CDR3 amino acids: CASSLSQNTDTQYF. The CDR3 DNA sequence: TGCGCCAGCAGCTTGTCTCAGAACACAGATACGCAGTATTTT.

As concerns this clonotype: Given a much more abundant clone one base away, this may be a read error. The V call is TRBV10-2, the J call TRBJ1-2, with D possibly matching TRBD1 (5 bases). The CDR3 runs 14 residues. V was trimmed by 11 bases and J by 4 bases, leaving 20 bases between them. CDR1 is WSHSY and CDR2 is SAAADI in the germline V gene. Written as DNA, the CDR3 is TGCGCCCTGGGGGGGACGACTGGGACCTATGGCTACACCTTC. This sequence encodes CALGGTTGTYGYTF.

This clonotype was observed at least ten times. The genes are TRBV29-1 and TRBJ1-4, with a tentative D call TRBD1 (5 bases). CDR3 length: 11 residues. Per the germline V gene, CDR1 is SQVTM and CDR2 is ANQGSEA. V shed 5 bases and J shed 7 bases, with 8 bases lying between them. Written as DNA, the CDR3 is TGCAGCGTTCGGACACTTGAAAAACTGTTTTTT. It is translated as CSVRTLEKLFF.

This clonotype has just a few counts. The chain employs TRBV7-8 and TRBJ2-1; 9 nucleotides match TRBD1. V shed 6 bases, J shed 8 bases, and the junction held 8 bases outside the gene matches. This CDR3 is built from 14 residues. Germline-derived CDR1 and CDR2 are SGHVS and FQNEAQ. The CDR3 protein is CASSYRDRVDEQFF. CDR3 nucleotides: TGTGCCAGCAGTTACCGGGACAGGGTCGATGAGCAGTTCTTC.

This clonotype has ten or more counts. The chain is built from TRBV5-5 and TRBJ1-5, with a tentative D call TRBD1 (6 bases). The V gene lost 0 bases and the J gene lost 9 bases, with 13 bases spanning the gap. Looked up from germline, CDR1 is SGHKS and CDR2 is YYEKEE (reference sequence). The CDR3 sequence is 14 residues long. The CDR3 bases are TGTGCCAGCAGCTTGGACAGGGCGATCGGGCCCCAGCATTTT. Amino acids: CASSLDRAIGPQHF.

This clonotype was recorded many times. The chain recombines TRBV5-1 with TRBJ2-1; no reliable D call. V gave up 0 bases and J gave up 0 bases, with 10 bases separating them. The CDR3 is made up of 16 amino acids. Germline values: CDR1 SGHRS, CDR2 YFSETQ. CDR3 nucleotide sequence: TGCGCCAGCAGCTTGGAACCGGGCAGCTCCTACAATGAGCAGTTCTTC. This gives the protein CASSLEPGSSYNEQFF.

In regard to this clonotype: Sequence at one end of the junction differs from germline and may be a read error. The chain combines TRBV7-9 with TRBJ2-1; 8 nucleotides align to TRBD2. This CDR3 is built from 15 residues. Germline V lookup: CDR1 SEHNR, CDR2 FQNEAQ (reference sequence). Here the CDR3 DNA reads TGTGCAAGCAGCCCCCAGGCGGGGGGTGTCGATGAGCAGTTCTTC. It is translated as CASSPQAGGVDEQFF.

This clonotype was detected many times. The CDR3, as DNA: TGTGCTGGGGGCGGGGGGCGGAGAGAGACCCAGTACTTC. The encoded protein is CAGGGGRRETQYF. The chain carries TRBV7-2 and TRBJ2-5; 8 nucleotides agree with TRBD2. CDR1 and CDR2 from the germline V gene are SGHTA and FQGNSA. CDR3 length: 13 amino acids.